This T cell receptor beta chain emerged from a study of blood T cell repertoires in COVID-19. For the study at large: The samples span acute and convalescent COVID-19 from the United States, Italy and Spain. T cells, B-cell-depleted T cells, or PBMCs provided the cDNA or gDNA that served as material.

V was trimmed by 1 base and J by 6 bases, leaving 6 bases between them. This CDR3 is built from 13 residues. Authors' methods: Amplification of reference gene primers provided the estimated nucleated cell counts. The table came from immunoSEQ multiplex PCR; TCRdb's copy has only in-frame clones and leaves some out. V and J calls and clone size are as listed in that table; D and trimming were resolved from the DNA. Of roughly 250,000 clones listed, around 85% are singletons. This chain uses TRBV12-3 or TRBV12-4 with TRBJ2-2; no clear D. The sequencing sample was made of peripheral blood. This sequence was found in a woman aged 40 to 49 with active or convalescent COVID-19. CDR3 nucleotide sequence: TGTGCCAGCAGTTTAGTGGGCCCCGGGGAGCTGTTTTTT. Translating gives CASSLVGPGELFF.